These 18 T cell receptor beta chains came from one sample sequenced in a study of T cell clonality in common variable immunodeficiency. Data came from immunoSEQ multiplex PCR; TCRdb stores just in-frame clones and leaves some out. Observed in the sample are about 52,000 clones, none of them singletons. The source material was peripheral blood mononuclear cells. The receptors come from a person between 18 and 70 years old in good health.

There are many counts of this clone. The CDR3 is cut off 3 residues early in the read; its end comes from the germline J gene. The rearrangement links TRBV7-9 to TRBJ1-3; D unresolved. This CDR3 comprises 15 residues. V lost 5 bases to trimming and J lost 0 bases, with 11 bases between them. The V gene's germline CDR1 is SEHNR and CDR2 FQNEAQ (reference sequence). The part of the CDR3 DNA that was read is TGTGCCAGCAGCCCCCCACATGTCTCTGGAAACACC. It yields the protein CASSPPHVSGNT. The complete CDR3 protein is CASSPPHVSGNTIYF.

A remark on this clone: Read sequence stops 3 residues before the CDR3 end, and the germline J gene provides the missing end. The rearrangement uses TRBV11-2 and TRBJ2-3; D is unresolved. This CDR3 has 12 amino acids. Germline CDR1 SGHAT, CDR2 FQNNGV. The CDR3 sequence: CASSFSGLPQYF. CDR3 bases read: TGTGCCAGCAGCTTCTCAGGCCTCCCG.

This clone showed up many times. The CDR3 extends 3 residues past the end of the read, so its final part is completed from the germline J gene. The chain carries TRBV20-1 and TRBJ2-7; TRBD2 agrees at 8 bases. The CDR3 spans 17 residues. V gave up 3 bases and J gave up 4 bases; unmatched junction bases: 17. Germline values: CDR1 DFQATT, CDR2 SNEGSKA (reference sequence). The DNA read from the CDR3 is TGCAGTGCTAGTCGCGGTCGTAGTAGCGGGAAAACTTACGAG. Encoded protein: CSASRGRSSGKTYE. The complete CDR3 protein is CSASRGRSSGKTYEQYF.

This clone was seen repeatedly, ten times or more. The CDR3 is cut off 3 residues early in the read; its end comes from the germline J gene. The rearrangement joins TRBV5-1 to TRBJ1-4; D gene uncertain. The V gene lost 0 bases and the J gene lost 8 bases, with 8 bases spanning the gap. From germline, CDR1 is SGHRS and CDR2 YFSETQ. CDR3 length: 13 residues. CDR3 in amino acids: CASSLGLEEKLFF. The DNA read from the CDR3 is TGCGCCAGCAGCTTGGGGCTCGAGGAAAAA.

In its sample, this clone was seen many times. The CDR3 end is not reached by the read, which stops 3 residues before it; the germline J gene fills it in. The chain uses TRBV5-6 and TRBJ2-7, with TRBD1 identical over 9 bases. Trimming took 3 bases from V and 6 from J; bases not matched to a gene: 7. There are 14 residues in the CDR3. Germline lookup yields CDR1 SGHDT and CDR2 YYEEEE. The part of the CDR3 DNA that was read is TGTGCCAGCAGCTCGGGACAGGGATTCGGCGAG. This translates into CASSSGQGFGE. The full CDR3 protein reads CASSSGQGFGEQYF.

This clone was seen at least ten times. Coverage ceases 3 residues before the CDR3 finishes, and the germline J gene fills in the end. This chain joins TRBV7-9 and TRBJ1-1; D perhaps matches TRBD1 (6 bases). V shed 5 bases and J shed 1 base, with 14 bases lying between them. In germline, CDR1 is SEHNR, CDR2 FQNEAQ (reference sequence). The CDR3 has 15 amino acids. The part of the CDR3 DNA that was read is TGTGCCAGCAGCCTACCGGGGGGACAGAACACTGAA. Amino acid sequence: CASSLPGGQNTE. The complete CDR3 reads CASSLPGGQNTEAFF.

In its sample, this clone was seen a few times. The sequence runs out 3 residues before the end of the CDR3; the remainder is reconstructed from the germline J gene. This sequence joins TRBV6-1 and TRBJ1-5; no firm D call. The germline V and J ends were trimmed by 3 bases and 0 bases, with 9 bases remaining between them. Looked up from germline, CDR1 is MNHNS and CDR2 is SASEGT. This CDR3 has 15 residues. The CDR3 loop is CASSEWHNSNQPQHF. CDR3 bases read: TGTGCCAGCAGTGAGTGGCATAATAGCAATCAGCCC.

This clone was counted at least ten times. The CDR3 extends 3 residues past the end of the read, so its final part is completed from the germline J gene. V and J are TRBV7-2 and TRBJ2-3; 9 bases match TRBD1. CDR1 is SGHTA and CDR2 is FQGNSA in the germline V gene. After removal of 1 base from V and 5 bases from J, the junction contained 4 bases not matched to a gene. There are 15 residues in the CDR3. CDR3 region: CASSLGTGVGDTQYF. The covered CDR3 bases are TGTGCCAGCAGCTTAGGGACAGGGGTGGGAGATACG.

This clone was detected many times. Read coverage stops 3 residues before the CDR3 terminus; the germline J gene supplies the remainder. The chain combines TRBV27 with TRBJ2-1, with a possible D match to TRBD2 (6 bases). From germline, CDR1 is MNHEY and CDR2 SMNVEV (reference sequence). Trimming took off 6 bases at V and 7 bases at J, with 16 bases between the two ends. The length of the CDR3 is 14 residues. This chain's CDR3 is CASSPLDGGNEQFF. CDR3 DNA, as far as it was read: TGTGCCAGCAGCCCCCTGGACGGGGGTAATGAG.

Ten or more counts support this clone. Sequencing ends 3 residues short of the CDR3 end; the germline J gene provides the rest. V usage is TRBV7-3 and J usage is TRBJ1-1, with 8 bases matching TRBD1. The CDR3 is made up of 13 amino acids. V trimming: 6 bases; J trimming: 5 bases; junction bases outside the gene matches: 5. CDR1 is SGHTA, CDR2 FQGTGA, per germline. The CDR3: CASSLTGGTEAFF. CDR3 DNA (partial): TGTGCCAGCAGTCTTACAGGGGGAACTGAA.

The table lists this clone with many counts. CDR3 bases read: TGCGCCAGCAGCGAGGGTGGCGGACTATATGGC. Translation: CASSEGGGLYG. The complete CDR3 reads CASSEGGGLYGYTF. V usage is TRBV5-1 and J usage is TRBJ1-2, with unresolved D. Read coverage stops 3 residues before the CDR3 terminus; the germline J gene supplies the remainder. The CDR3 spans 14 residues. CDR1 SGHRS and CDR2 YFSETQ come from the germline V gene. Deletions cut 4 bases from V and 5 bases from J, with 15 bases between.

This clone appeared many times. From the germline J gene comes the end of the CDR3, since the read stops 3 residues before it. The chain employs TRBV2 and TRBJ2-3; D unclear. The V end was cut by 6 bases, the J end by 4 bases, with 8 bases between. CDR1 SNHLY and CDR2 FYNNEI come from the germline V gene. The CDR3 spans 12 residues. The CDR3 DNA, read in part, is TGTGCCAGCAGGTTCGGTCCAGATACG. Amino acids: CASRFGPDT. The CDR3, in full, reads CASRFGPDTQYF.

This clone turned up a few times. Here the CDR3 reads CASSTRTGGLEKLFF. The CDR3 bases that were read are TGTGCCAGCAGCACCCGGACAGGGGGATTGGAAAAG. This sequence joins TRBV5-5 and TRBJ2-2; 10 positions match TRBD1. The read terminates 3 residues before the CDR3 end, so the remaining end is supplied by the germline J gene. The CDR3 totals 15 residues. The germline gives CDR1 SGHKS, CDR2 YYEKEE (reference sequence).

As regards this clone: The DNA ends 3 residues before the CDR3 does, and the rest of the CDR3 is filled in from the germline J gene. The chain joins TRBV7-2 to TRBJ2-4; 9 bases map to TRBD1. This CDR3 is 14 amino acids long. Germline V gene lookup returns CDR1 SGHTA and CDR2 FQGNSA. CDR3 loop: CASSLDLGQGGQYF. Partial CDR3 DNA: TGTGCCAGCAGCTTAGACCTGGGACAGGGTGGT.

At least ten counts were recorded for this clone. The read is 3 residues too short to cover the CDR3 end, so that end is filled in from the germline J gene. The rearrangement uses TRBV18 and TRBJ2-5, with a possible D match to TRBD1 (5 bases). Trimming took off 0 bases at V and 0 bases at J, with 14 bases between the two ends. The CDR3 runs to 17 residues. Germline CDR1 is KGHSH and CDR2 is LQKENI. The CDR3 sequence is CASSPPFRDWDQETQYF. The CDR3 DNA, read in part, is TGTGCCAGCTCACCACCGTTCAGGGATTGGGACCAAGAGACC.

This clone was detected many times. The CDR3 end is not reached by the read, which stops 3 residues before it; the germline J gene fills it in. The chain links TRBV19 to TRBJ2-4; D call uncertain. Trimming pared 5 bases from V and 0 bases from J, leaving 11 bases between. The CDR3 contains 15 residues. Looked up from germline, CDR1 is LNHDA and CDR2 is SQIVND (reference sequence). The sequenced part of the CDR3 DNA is TGTGCCAGTAGTCAGACTGAGCTAGCCAAAAACATT. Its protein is CASSQTELAKNI. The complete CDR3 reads CASSQTELAKNIQYF.

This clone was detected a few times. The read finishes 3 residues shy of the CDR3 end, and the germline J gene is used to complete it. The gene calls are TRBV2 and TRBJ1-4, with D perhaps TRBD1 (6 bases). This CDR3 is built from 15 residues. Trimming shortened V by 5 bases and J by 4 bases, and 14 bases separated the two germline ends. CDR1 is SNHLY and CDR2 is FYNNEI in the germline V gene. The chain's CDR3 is CASSSQGLINEKLFF. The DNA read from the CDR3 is TGTGCCAGCAGTTCTCAGGGGTTAATTAATGAAAAA. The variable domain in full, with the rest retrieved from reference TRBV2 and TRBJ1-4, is EPEVTQTPSHQVTQMGQEVILRCVPISNHLYFYWYRQILGQKVEFLVSFYNNEISEKSEIFDDQFSVERPDGSNFTLKIRSTKLEDSAMYFCASSSQGLINEKLFFGSGTQLSVL.

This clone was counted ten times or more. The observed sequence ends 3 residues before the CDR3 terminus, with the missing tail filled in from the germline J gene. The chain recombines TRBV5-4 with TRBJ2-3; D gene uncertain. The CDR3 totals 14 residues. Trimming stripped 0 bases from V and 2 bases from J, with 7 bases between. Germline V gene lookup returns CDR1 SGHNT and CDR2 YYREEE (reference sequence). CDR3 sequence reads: CASSLDRYTDTQYF. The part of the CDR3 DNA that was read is TGTGCCAGCAGCTTGGACAGATACACAGATACG. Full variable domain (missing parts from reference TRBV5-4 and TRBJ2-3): ETGVTQSPTHLIKTRGQQVTLRCSSQSGHNTVSWYQQALGQGPQFIFQYYREEENGRGNFPPRFSGLQFPNYSSELNVNALELDDSALYLCASSLDRYTDTQYFGPGTRLTVL.